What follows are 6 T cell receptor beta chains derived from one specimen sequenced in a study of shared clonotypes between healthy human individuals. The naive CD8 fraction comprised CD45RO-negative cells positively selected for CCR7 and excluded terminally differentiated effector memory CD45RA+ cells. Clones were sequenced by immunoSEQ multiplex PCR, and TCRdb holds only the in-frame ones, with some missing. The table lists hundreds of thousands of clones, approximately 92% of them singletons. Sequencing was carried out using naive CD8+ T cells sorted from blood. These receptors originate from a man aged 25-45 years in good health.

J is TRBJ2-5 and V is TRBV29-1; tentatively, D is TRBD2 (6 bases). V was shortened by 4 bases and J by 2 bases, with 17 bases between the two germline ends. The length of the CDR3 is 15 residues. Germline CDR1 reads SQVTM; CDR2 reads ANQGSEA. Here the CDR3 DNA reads TGCAGCGTTGCCGGTCGGGGAGGCACGCAAGAGACCCAGTACTTC. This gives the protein CSVAGRGGTQETQYF. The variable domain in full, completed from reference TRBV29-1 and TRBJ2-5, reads SAVISQKPSRDICQRGTSLTIQCQVDSQVTMMFWYRQQPGQSLTLIATANQGSEATYESGFVIDKFPISRPNLTFSTLTVSNMSPEDSSIYLCSVAGRGGTQETQYFGPGTRLLVL.

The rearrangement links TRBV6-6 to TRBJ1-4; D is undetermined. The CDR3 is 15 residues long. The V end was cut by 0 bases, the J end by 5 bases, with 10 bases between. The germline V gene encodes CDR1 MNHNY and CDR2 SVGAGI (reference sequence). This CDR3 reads CASSYSRSLNEKLFF. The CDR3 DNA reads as TGTGCCAGCAGTTACTCGCGCAGTTTAAATGAAAAACTGTTTTTT.

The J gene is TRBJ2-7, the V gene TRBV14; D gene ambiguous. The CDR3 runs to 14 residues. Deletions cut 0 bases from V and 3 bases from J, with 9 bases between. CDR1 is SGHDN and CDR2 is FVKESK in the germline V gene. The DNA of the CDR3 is TGTGCCAGCAGCCAAGATAGCCTTTTCTACGAGCAGTACTTC. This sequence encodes CASSQDSLFYEQYF.

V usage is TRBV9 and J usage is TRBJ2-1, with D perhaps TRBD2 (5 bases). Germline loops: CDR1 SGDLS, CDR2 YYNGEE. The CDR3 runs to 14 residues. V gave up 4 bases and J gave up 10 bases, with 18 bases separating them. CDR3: CASSQRTKLGEQFF. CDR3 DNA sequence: TGTGCCAGCAGCCAGCGGACCAAACTGGGCGAGCAGTTCTTC.

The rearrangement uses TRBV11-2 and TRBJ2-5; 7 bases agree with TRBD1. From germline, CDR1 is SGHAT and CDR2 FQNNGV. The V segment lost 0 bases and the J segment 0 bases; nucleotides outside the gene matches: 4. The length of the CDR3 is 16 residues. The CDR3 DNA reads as TGTGCCAGCAGCTTAGAGGCAGGGGGTAACCAAGAGACCCAGTACTTC. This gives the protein CASSLEAGGNQETQYF.

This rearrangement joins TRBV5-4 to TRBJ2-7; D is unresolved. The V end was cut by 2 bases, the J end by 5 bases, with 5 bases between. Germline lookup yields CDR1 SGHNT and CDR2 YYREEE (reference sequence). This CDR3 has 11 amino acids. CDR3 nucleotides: TGTGCCAGCAGCTTTCGCAACGAGCAGTACTTC. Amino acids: CASSFRNEQYF.